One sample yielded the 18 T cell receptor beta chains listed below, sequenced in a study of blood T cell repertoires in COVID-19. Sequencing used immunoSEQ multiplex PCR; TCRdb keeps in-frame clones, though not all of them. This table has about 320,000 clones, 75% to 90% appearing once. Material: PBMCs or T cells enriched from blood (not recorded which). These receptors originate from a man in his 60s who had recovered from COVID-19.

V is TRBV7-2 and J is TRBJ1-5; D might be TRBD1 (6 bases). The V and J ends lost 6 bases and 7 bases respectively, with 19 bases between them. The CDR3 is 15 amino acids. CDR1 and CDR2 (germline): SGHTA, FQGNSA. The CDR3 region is CASRIQGGSSQPQHF. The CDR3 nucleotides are TGTGCCAGCAGAATACAGGGCGGGAGCAGCCAGCCCCAGCATTTT.

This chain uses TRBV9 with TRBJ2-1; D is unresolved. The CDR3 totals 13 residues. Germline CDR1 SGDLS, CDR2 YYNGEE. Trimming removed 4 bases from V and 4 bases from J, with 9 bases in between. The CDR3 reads CASSSPGYNEQFF. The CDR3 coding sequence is TGTGCCAGCAGCTCGCCAGGTTACAATGAGCAGTTCTTC. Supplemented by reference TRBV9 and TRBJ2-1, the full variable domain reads DSGVTQTPKHLITATGQRVTLRCSPRSGDLSVYWYQQSLDQGLQFLIQYYNGEERAKGNILERFSAQQFPDLHSELNLSSLELGDSALYFCASSSPGYNEQFFGPGTRLTVL.

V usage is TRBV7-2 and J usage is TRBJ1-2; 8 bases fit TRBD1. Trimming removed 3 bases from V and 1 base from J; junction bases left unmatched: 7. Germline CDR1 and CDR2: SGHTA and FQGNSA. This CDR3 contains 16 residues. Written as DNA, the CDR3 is TGTGCCAGCAGCTTCATCGACAGGGGCCGTAACTATGGCTACACCTTC. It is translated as CASSFIDRGRNYGYTF.

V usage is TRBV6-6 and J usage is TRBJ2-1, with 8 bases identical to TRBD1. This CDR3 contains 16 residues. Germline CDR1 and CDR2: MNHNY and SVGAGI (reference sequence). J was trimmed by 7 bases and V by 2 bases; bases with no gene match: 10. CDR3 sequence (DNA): TGTGCCAGCAGTTACCAAATCGGGACAGGAGGTAATGAGCAGTTCTTC. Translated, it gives CASSYQIGTGGNEQFF.

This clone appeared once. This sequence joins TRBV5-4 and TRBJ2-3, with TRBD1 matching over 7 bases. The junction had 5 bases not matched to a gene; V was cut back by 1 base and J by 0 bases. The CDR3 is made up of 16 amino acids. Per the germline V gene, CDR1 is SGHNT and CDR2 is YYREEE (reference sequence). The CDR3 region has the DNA TGTGCCAGCAGCTTGCCAACAGGGGCCAGCACAGATACGCAGTATTTT. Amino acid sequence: CASSLPTGASTDTQYF.

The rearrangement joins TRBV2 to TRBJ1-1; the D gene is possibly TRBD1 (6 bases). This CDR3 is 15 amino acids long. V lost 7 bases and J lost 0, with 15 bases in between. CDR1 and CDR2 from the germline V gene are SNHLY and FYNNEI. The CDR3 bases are TGTGCCAGCACCCTCGGGACAAACATGAACACTGAAGCTTTCTTT. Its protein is CASTLGTNMNTEAFF.

The CDR3 here is CASSMAAVESPLHF. CDR3 in DNA: TGTGCCAGCAGCATGGCAGCGGTAGAGTCACCCCTCCACTTT. This chain connects TRBV5-4 to TRBJ1-6; D is undetermined. The CDR3 is 14 amino acids. V lost 4 bases, J lost 10 bases, and 15 bases lay in between. CDR1 is SGHNT, CDR2 YYREEE, per germline (reference sequence).

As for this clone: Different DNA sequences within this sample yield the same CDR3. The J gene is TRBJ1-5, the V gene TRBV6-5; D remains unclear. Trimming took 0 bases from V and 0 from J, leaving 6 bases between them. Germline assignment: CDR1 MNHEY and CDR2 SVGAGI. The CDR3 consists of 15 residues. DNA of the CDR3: TGTGCCAGCAGTTACTCGGCAGATAGCAATCAGCCCCAGCATTTT. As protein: CASSYSADSNQPQHF.

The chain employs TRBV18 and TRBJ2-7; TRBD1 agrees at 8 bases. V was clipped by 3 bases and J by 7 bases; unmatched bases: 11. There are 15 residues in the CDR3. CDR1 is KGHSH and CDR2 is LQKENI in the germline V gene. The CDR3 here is CASSPTTQGAREQYF. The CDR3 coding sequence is TGTGCCAGCTCACCCACGACCCAGGGGGCGAGGGAGCAGTACTTC.

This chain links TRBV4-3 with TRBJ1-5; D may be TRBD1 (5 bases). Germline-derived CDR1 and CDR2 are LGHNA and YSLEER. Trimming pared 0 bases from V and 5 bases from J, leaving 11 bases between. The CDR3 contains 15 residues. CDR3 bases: TGCGCCAGCAGCCAAGAAGGTCGGGGGGATCAGCCCCAGCATTTT. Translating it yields CASSQEGRGDQPQHF.

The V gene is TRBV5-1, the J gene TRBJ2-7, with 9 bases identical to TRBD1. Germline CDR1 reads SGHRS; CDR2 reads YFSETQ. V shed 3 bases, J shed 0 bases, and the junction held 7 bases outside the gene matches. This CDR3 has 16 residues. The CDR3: CASSSDRGQFSYEQYF. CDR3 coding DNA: TGCGCCAGCAGCTCGGACAGGGGACAGTTCTCCTACGAGCAGTACTTC.

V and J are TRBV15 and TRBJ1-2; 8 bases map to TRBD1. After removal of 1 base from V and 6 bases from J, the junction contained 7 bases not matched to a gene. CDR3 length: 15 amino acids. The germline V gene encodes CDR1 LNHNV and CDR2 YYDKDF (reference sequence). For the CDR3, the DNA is TGTGCCACCAGCAGAGGGCAGGGGGCGTCGGATGGCTACACCTTC. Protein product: CATSRGQGASDGYTF. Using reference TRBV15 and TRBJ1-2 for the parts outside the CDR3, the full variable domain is DAMVIQNPRYQVTQFGKPVTLSCSQTLNHNVMYWYQQKSSQAPKLLFHYYDKDFNNEADTPDNFQSRRPNTSFCFLDIRSPGLGDTAMYLCATSRGQGASDGYTFGSGTRLTVV.

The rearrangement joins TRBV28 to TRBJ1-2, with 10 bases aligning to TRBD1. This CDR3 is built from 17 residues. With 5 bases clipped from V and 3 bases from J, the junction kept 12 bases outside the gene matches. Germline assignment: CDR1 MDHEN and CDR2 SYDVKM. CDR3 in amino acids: CASSTRGPGQGYYGYTF. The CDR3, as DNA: TGTGCCAGCAGTACCCGCGGGCCGGGACAGGGGTACTATGGCTACACCTTC.

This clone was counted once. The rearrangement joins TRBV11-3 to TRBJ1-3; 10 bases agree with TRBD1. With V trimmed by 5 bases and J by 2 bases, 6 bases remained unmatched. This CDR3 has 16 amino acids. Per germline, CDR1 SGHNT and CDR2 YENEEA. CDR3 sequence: CASSPGQGETGNTIYF. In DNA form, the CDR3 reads TGTGCCAGCAGCCCCGGACAGGGGGAAACTGGAAACACCATATATTTT.

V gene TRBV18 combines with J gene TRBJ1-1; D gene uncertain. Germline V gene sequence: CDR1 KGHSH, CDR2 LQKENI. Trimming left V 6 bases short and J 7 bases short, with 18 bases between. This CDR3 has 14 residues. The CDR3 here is CASSLQGSGDEAFF. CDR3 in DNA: TGTGCCAGCTCTCTTCAAGGGAGCGGAGATGAAGCTTTCTTT.

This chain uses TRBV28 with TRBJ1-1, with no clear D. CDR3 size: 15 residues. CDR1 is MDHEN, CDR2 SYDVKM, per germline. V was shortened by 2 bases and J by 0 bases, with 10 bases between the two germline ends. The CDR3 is CASSLITVMNTEAFF. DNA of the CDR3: TGTGCCAGCAGTTTAATAACAGTCATGAACACTGAAGCTTTCTTT.

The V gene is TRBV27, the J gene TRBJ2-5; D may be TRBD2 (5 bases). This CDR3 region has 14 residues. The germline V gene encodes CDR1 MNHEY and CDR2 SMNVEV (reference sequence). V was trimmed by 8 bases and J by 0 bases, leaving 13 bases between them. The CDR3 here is CASADSMYQETQYF. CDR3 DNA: TGTGCCAGCGCGGACTCGATGTACCAAGAGACCCAGTACTTC.

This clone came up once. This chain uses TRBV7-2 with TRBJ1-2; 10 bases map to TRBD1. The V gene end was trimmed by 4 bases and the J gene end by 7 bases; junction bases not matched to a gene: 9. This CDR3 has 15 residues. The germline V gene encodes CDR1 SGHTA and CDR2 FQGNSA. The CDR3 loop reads CASSSSRQGAGGYTF. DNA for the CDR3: TGTGCCAGCAGCTCATCACGACAGGGGGCTGGTGGCTACACCTTC.